These 9 T cell receptor beta chains were all obtained from the same sample, sequenced in a study of siplizumab effects on memory and regulatory T cells. Sequencing was performed with immunoSEQ multiplex PCR; in TCRdb, only in-frame clones are kept and a portion is missing. The sample gives some 100,000 clones, approximately 92% of which show up once; under 3% is in the top ten. Sequenced input: CD4+ T cells sorted from blood. Receptors were obtained from a human donor in good health. Some clones in this sample may be carry-over from other donors' samples.

The V call is TRBV19, the J call TRBJ2-1, with a weak D call TRBD1 (6 bases). The CDR3 length is 15 residues. Germline V CDR1 and CDR2: LNHDA, SQIVND (reference sequence). The V gene lost 1 base and the J gene lost 7 bases, with 14 bases spanning the gap. The DNA of the CDR3 is TGTGCCAGTAGTATAGCACAGGGACGAGCAAATGAGCAGTTCTTC. It codes for CASSIAQGRANEQFF.

This clone was found once. V is TRBV15 and J is TRBJ2-2; TRBD2 is a possible D gene (5 bases). In germline, CDR1 is LNHNV, CDR2 YYDKDF (reference sequence). V lost 5 bases to trimming and J lost 6 bases, with 16 bases between them. The CDR3 length is 15 residues. DNA for the CDR3: TGTGCCACCAGCGGTAGTCTAGCCTTACCCGGGGAGCTGTTTTTT. This translates into CATSGSLALPGELFF. The variable domain in full, completed from reference TRBV15 and TRBJ2-2, reads DAMVIQNPRYQVTQFGKPVTLSCSQTLNHNVMYWYQQKSSQAPKLLFHYYDKDFNNEADTPDNFQSRRPNTSFCFLDIRSPGLGDTAMYLCATSGSLALPGELFFGEGSRLTVL.

V and J are TRBV6-1 and TRBJ1-5; D remains unclear. V lost 8 bases and J 0 bases, leaving 8 bases between the germline ends. The CDR3 consists of 13 residues. Germline CDR1 and CDR2: MNHNS and SASEGT. CDR3 bases: TGTGCCAGCGACATATATAGCAATCAGCCCCAGCATTTT. Translation gives CASDIYSNQPQHF.

This chain links TRBV6-6 with TRBJ2-5; 7 bases are a match to TRBD2. Trimming at V came to 2 bases and at J to 11 bases, leaving 5 bases not matched to a gene. The CDR3 has 12 amino acids. CDR1 and CDR2 (germline): MNHNY, SVGAGI (reference sequence). The DNA for the CDR3 is TGTGCCAGCAGTTACGGGAGGGACGGACAGTACTTC. It specifies CASSYGRDGQYF.

The V gene is TRBV19, the J gene TRBJ2-5; no reliable D call. Per germline, CDR1 LNHDA and CDR2 SQIVND (reference sequence). The CDR3 consists of 14 residues. Trimming took off 6 bases at V and 5 bases at J, with 16 bases between the two ends. Written as DNA, the CDR3 is TGTGCCAGTAGCCCCCCGCCAGAAGGCGAGACCCAGTACTTC. The encoded protein is CASSPPPEGETQYF.

The table lists this clone with a few counts. The chain has TRBV21-1 and TRBJ2-5; the table's D gene call, TRBD1, was not cross checked with the DNA. TRBV21-1 is flagged as a pseudogene. The CDR3 totals 15 residues. CDR3 in DNA: TGTGCCAGCACCGAAGCGAAGGGGCTGGGAGAGACCCAGTACTTC. Translated, it gives CASTEAKGLGETQYF.

A few counts support this clone. Additional DNA sequences in this sample encode the identical CDR3. The V gene is TRBV18, the J gene TRBJ1-1; D unclear. Trimming removed 0 bases at V and 0 bases at J, with 2 bases between. The germline CDR1 and CDR2 sequences are KGHSH and LQKENI. The CDR3 totals 13 residues. Here the CDR3 DNA reads TGTGCCAGCTCACCACCAATGAACACTGAAGCTTTCTTT. It is translated as CASSPPMNTEAFF.

The chain recombines TRBV19 with TRBJ1-2, with D maybe TRBD1 (5 bases). This CDR3 is built from 13 residues. Germline lookup yields CDR1 LNHDA and CDR2 SQIVND (reference sequence). V lost 2 bases and J lost 3, with 7 bases in between. CDR3 region: CASSIKTDYGYTF. CDR3 bases: TGTGCCAGTAGTATAAAGACAGACTATGGCTACACCTTC.

This clone was observed a single time. CDR3 sequence: CASSPYTGSNQPQHF. CDR3 in DNA: TGTGCCAGCAGCCCTTATACAGGAAGCAATCAGCCCCAGCATTTT. The chain carries TRBV4-2 and TRBJ1-5; the D gene is possibly TRBD1 (5 bases). The germline V gene encodes CDR1 LGHNA and CDR2 YNFKEQ. There are 15 residues in the CDR3. Trimming shortened V by 4 bases and J by 1 base, and 11 bases separated the two germline ends.